This TCR beta chain derives from a study of blood T cells in healthy people across ages. General observations from the study: Samples with more naive T cells showed higher observed beta diversity. Unsorted PBMCs blocked a conclusive comparison of naive and antigen-experienced cells.

Sample-barcoded 5' priming and a J-beta primer mix drove a second PCR of roughly 7 to 11 cycles. A single record per CDR3 protein comes from TCRdb applying MiXCR to the 5' RACE reads. The table has more than 650,000 distinct CDR3 sequences, less than 70% seen once. The length of the CDR3 is 14 residues. Germline V gives CDR1 SQVTM, CDR2 ANQGSEA. The V segment lost 7 bases and the J segment 8 bases; nucleotides outside the gene matches: 10. All donors came from Russia, were Caucasian and healthy, and spanned ages about 6 to 100. A word on this clonotype: What it binds is unknown.

The clonotype originates from a man older than 75 in good health. This chain uses TRBV29-1 with TRBJ2-1; 11 bases fit TRBD2. The material sequenced was blood. The CDR3 is CSGQEGLADYEQFF. CDR3 DNA: TGCAGCGGCCAAGAGGGACTAGCGGATTATGAGCAGTTCTTC.